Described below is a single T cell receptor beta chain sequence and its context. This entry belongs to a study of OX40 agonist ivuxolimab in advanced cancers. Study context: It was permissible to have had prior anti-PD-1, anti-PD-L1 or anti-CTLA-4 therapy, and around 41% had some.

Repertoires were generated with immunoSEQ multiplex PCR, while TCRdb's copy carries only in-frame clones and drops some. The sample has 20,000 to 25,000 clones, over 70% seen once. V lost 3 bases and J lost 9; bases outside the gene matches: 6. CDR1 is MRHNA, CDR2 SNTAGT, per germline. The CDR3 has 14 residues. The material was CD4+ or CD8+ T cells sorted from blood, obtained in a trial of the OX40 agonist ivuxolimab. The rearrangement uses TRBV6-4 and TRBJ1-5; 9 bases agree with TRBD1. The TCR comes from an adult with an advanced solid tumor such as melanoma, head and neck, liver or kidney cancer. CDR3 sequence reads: CASSEFGTGRPQHF. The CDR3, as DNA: TGTGCCAGCAGTGAGTTTGGGACAGGGCGGCCCCAGCATTTT.